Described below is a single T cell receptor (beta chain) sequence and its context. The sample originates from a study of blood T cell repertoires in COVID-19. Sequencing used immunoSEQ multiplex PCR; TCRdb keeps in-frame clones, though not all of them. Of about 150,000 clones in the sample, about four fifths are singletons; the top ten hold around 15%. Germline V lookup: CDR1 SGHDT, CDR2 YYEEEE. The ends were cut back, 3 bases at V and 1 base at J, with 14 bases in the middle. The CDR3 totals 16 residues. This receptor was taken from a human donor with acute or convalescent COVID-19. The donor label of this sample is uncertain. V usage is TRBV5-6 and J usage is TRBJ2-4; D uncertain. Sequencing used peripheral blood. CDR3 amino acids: CASSSPLTNAKNIQYF. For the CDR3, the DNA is TGTGCCAGCAGCTCGCCGTTGACAAACGCCAAAAACATTCAGTACTTC.